One T cell receptor beta chain is described in this entry. Sequencing used immunoSEQ multiplex PCR; TCRdb keeps in-frame clones, though not all of them. The sample includes 110,000 or so clones, 88% of them seen just once. The V gene's germline CDR1 is KGHSH and CDR2 LQKENI. CDR3 length equals 13 residues. Trimming took off 3 bases at V and 8 bases at J, with 13 bases between the two ends. The record originates from a study of T cell responses to AZD1222 COVID-19 vaccine. The input for sequencing was peripheral blood, taken on day 0 of AZD1222 vaccination. The sequence was obtained from an adult in good health. The J gene is TRBJ1-2, the V gene TRBV18; no clear D. The DNA of the CDR3 is TGTGCCAGCTCACCCAGGAGCTTTGGGGGCTACACCTTC. Amino acids: CASSPRSFGGYTF.